The 9 T cell receptor beta chains below were found in one sample sequenced in a study of neurological immune-mediated disorders. TCRdb analysed the 5' RACE reads with MiXCR anew, one entry per CDR3 protein. This table holds roughly 13,000 distinct CDR3 sequences, about 10% found once. Sequencing was performed on PBMCs. These receptors originate from a woman aged 40 to 55 in good health.

This clonotype was counted many times. The chain links TRBV12-3 or TRBV12-4 to TRBJ1-5; 7 positions agree with TRBD1. CDR3 length equals 14 residues. V lost 5 bases and J lost 5; bases outside the gene matches: 6. The CDR3 here is CASSQGQNYQPQHF. Here the CDR3 DNA reads TGTGCCAGCAGTCAGGGACAGAACTATCAGCCCCAGCATTTT.

This clonotype has at least ten counts. The chain uses TRBV3-1 and TRBJ2-5, with 8 nucleotides matching TRBD2. Germline V gene data show CDR1 as LGHDT and CDR2 as YNNKEL (reference sequence). Losses at the gene ends were 2 bases for V and 1 base for J; bases not matched to a gene: 6. This CDR3 is 16 amino acids long. The CDR3: CASSQFGRGAQETQYF. In DNA, the CDR3 is TGTGCCAGCAGCCAATTTGGGCGGGGGGCCCAAGAGACCCAGTACTTC.

This clonotype was found many times. The rearrangement joins TRBV5-1 to TRBJ2-5, with D uncertain. Germline-derived CDR1 and CDR2 are SGHRS and YFSETQ. CDR3 length equals 15 residues. Trimming stripped 0 bases from V and 4 bases from J, with 13 bases between. The CDR3 loop is CASSLGNRAAETQYF. Here the CDR3 DNA reads TGCGCCAGCAGCTTGGGGAACCGCGCGGCAGAGACCCAGTACTTC.

In its sample, this clonotype was seen many times. V gene TRBV5-1 combines with J gene TRBJ2-3; a weak D match, TRBD1 (5 bases). The V end was cut by 2 bases, the J end by 6 bases, with 13 bases between. CDR3 length: 14 residues. Per the germline V gene, CDR1 is SGHRS and CDR2 is YFSETQ. This CDR3 reads CASSFPSAGDTQYF. CDR3 sequence (DNA): TGCGCCAGCAGCTTCCCGAGCGCAGGGGATACGCAGTATTTT.

This clonotype is medium-sized by share. This chain connects TRBV7-2 to TRBJ1-3; TRBD1 aligns across 7 bases. The CDR3 covers 15 residues. The ends lost 5 bases at V and 3 bases at J; junction bases unmatched: 7. Germline V gene lookup returns CDR1 SGHTA and CDR2 FQGNSA. CDR3 DNA: TGTGCCAGCAGCCCCCAGGGGGTCTTTGGAAACACCATATATTTT. Translation gives CASSPQGVFGNTIYF.

This clonotype was counted ten times or more. The rearrangement links TRBV7-8 to TRBJ2-1, with 13 bases identical to TRBD2. CDR3 size: 17 residues. Germline-derived CDR1 and CDR2 are SGHVS and FQNEAQ. V was clipped by 1 base and J by 6 bases; unmatched bases: 6. The CDR3 here is CASSLDPGLAGANEQFF. The CDR3 DNA is TGTGCCAGCAGCTTAGATCCCGGACTAGCGGGGGCCAATGAGCAGTTCTTC.

This clonotype was detected ten times or more. This sequence joins TRBV20-1 and TRBJ1-4; D is undetermined. This CDR3 comprises 15 residues. The V end was cut by 5 bases, the J end by 8 bases, with 21 bases between. From germline, CDR1 is DFQATT and CDR2 SNEGSKA (reference sequence). The DNA for the CDR3 is TGCAGTGCTTGGAGGTCTGGCCCTACGGGGGAAAAACTGTTTTTT. Amino acids: CSAWRSGPTGEKLFF.

This clonotype was counted at least ten times. This chain uses TRBV20-1 with TRBJ1-1, with D uncertain. This CDR3 has 12 amino acids. Deletions cut 0 bases from V and 9 bases from J, with 11 bases between. Per the germline V gene, CDR1 is DFQATT and CDR2 is SNEGSKA (reference sequence). The CDR3 reads CSARDQGWKAFF. The CDR3 DNA sequence: TGCAGTGCTAGAGATCAAGGTTGGAAAGCTTTCTTT.

This clonotype ranks as medium-sized. The chain carries TRBV6-6 and TRBJ1-5, with a tentative D call TRBD1 (5 bases). Germline lookup yields CDR1 MNHNY and CDR2 SVGAGI (reference sequence). This CDR3 is 14 amino acids long. The V and J ends lost 8 bases and 2 bases respectively, with 13 bases between them. The DNA of the CDR3 is TGTGCCAGCGGGGGAGGTTTGGGCAATCAGCCCCAGCATTTT. This gives the protein CASGGGLGNQPQHF.